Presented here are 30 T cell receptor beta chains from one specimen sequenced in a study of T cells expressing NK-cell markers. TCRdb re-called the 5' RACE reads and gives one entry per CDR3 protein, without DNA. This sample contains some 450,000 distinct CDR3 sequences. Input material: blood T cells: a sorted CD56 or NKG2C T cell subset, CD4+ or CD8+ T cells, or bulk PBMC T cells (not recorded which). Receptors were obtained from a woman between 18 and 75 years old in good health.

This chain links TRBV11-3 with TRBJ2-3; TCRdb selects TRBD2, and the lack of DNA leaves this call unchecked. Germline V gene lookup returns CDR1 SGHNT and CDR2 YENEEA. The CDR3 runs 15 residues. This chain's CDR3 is CASSFGISGGDTQYF.

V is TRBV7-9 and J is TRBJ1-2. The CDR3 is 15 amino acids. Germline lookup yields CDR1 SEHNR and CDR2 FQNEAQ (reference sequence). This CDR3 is CASSPRESRVVGYTF.

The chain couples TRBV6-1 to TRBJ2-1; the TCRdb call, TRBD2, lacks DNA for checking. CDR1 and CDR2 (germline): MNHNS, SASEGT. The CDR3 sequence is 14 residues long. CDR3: CASQLAGIYNEQFF.

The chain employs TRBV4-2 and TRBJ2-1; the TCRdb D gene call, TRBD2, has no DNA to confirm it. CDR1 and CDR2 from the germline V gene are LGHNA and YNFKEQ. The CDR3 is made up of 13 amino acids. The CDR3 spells CASSQTRTNEQFF.

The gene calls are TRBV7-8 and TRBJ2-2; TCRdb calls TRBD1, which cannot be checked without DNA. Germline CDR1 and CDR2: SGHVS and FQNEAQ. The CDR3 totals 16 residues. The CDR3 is CASSPRDRMGTGELFF. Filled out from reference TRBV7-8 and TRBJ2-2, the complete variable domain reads GAGVSQSPRYKVAKRGQDVALRCDPISGHVSLFWYQQALGQGPEFLTYFQNEAQLDKSGLPSDRFFAERPEGSVSTLKIQRTQQEDSAVYLCASSPRDRMGTGELFFGEGSRLTVL.

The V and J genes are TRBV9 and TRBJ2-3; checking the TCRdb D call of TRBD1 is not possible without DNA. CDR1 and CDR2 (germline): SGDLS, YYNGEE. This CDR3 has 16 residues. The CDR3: CASSATPRWGAGTQYF.

CDR3 region: CASSLGGGTSTDTQYF. The rearrangement links TRBV12-3 or TRBV12-4 to TRBJ2-3; TCRdb's assignment of TRBD1 cannot be checked, as there is no DNA. This CDR3 is 16 amino acids long.

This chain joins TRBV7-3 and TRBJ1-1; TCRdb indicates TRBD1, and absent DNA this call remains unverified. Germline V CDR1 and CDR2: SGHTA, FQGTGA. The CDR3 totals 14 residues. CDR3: CASSGARVDTEAFF.

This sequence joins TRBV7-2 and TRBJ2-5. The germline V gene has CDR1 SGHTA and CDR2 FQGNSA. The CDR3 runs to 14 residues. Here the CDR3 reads CASSLGSFEETQYF.

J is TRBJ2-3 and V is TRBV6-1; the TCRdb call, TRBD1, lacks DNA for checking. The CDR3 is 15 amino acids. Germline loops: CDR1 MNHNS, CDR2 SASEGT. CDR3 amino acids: CASSDRDRNADTQYF.

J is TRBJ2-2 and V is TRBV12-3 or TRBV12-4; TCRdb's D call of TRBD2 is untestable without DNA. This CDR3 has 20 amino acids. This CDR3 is CASSLAYRRRAGGVTGELFF.

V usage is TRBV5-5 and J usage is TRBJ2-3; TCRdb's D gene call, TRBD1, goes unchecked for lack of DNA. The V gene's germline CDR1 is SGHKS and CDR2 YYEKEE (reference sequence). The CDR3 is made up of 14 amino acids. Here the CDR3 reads CASSLDDSADTQYF.

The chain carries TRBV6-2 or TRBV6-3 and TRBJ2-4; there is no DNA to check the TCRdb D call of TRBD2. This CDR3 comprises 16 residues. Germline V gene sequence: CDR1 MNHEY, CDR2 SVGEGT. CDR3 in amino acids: CASSYPAGGPGNIQYF.

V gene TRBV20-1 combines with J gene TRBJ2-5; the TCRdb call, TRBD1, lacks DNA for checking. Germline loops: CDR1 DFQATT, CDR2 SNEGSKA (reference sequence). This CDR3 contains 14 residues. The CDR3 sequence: CSARVTGAQETQYF.

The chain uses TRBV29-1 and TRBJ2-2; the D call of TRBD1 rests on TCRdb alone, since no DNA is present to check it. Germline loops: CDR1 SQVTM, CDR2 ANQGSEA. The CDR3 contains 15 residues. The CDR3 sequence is CSGGFVDKGFGELFF.

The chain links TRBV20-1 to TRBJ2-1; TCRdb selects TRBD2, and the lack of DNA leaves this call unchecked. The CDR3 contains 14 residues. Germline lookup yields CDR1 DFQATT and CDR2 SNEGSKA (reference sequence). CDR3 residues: CSASRLAGGYEQFF.

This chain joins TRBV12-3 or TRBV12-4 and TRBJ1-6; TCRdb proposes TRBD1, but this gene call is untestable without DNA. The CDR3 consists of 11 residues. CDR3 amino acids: CASSLAGTLHF.

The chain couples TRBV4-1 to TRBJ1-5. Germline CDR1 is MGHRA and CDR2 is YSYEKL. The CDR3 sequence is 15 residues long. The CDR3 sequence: CASSPHDRSNQPQHF.

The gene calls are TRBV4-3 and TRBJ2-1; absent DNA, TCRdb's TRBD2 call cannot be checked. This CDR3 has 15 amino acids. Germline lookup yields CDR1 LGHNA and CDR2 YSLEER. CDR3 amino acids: CASSPTAGGGDEQFF.

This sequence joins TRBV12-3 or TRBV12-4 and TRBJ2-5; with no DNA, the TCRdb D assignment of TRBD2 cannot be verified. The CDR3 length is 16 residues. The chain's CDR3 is CASSPIGTSGRETQYF.

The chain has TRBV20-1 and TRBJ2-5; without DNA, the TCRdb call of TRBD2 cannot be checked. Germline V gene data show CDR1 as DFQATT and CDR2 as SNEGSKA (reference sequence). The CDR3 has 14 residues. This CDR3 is CSARMNREQETQYF.

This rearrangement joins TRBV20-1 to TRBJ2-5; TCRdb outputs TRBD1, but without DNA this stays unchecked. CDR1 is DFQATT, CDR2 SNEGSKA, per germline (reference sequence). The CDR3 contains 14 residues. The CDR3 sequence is CSAREDRTQETQYF.

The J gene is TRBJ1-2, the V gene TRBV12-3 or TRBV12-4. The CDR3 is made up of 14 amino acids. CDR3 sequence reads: CASSLALEDYGYTF.

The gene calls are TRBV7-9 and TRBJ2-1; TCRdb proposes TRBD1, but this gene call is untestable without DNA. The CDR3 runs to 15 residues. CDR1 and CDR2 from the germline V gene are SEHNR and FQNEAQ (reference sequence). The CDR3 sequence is CASTLAGGRRGSGVF.

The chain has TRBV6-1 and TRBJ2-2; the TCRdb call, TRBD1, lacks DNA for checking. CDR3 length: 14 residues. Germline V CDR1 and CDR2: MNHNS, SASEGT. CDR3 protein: CASSLDRAAGELFF.

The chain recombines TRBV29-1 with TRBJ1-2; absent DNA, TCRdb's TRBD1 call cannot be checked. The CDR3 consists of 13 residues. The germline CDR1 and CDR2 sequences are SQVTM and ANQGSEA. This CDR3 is CSAWDPGQYGYTF.

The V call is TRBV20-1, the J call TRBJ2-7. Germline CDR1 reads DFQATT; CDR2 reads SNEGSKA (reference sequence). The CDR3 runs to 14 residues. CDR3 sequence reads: CSASLGLRTYEQYF.

The CDR3 loop is CSAGQGSSTDTQYF. The V gene is TRBV20-1, the J gene TRBJ2-3; the D call of TRBD1 rests on TCRdb alone, since no DNA is present to check it. CDR1 and CDR2 from the germline V gene are DFQATT and SNEGSKA (reference sequence). The CDR3 extends over 14 amino acids.

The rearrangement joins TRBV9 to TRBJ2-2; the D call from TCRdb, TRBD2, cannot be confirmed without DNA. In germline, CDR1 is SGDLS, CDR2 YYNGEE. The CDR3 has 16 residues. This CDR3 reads CASSVAAGTNTGELFF.

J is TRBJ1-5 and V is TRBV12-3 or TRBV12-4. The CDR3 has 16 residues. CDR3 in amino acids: CASTKRQAGGNQPQHF.